This T cell receptor beta chain was documented in a study of monozygotic twins with inflammatory bowel disease. The CDR3 sequence is 14 residues long. Germline V gene lookup returns CDR1 MNHEY and CDR2 SMNVEV (reference sequence). Using the 5' RACE reads, TCRdb records one entry per CDR3 protein without DNA. Reported are approximately 40,000 distinct CDR3 sequences; the ten largest clones contain 5% to 6.5%. The specimen was blood. The TCR sequence derives from a human donor with ulcerative colitis or Crohn's disease, or a healthy co-twin of an affected twin (not recorded which). The chain joins TRBV27 to TRBJ1-2; TCRdb names TRBD1, which stays unverified in the absence of DNA. The CDR3 spells CASSPWPGNYGYTF.